Only one count was recorded for the clone carrying this T cell receptor beta chain. The record originates from a study of OX40 agonist ivuxolimab in advanced cancers. Study information: Patients were infused with ivuxolimab every 2 weeks at 0.01 to 10 mg/kg.

Sequencing used immunoSEQ multiplex PCR; TCRdb keeps in-frame clones, though not all of them. The repertoire holds some 79,000 clones, with 88% as singletons. The clonotype comes from an adult with an advanced solid tumor such as melanoma, head and neck, liver or kidney cancer. Sequences were derived from CD4+ or CD8+ T cells sorted from blood, sampled in a trial of the OX40 agonist ivuxolimab.

CDR3 protein: CASSLGLTGKPEAFF. The CDR3 DNA reads as TGTGCCAGCAGCTTAGGACTCACAGGGAAACCTGAAGCTTTCTTT. The J gene is TRBJ1-1, the V gene TRBV5-4; D might be TRBD1 (6 bases). Germline V gene lookup returns CDR1 SGHNT and CDR2 YYREEE (reference sequence). The V and J ends lost 2 bases and 6 bases respectively, with 17 bases between them. This CDR3 region has 15 residues.